The rows below give T cell receptor beta chains drawn from one sample of a study of blood T cell repertoires in COVID-19. The table came from immunoSEQ multiplex PCR; TCRdb's copy has only in-frame clones and leaves some out. The data show 200,000 to 250,000 clones, roughly 83% seen once. Sequencing used PBMCs or T cells enriched from blood (not recorded which). Every receptor here comes from a woman in her forties with acute COVID-19. Each CDR3 is given with its conserved first and last residue. Fields, in order: V gene, clone size, CDR3 length, D gene, J gene, CDR3 DNA, CDR3 protein. D genes are given only for firm matches. Only part of the rows carry a size: once, few, many, or a class if the clone is expanded.

V gene: TRBV5-4
clone size: -
CDR3 length: 14
D gene: TRBD1
J gene: TRBJ2-7
CDR3 DNA: TGTGCCAGCAGCCCGGGACAGTATATCCACGAGCAGTACTTC
CDR3 protein: CASSPGQYIHEQYF

V gene: TRBV3-1/TRBV3-2
clone size: few
CDR3 length: 16
D gene: TRBD2
J gene: TRBJ2-7
CDR3 DNA: TGTGCCAGCAGACAAAGCGCTAGCGGGGCTTACTACGAGCAGTACTTC
CDR3 protein: CASRQSASGAYYEQYF

V gene: TRBV6-5
clone size: -
CDR3 length: 15
D gene: TRBD1
J gene: TRBJ1-5
CDR3 DNA: TGTGCCAGCAGTACCGACAGGGGGGGGAATCAGCCCCAGCATTTT
CDR3 protein: CASSTDRGGNQPQHF

V gene: TRBV19
clone size: -
CDR3 length: 13
D gene: -
J gene: TRBJ1-1
CDR3 DNA: TGTGCCAGTAGTATGGGTCGGAGCACTGAAGCTTTCTTT
CDR3 protein: CASSMGRSTEAFF

V gene: TRBV11-2
clone size: -
CDR3 length: 15
D gene: -
J gene: TRBJ1-1
CDR3 DNA: TGTGCCAGCAGCCTACGGTCATACTTGAACACTGAAGCTTTCTTT
CDR3 protein: CASSLRSYLNTEAFF

V gene: TRBV19
clone size: -
CDR3 length: 14
D gene: TRBD1
J gene: TRBJ2-7
CDR3 DNA: TGTGCCAGTAGTCTCCCCGGGACAGGGTTCAAGCAGTACTTC
CDR3 protein: CASSLPGTGFKQYF

V gene: TRBV18
clone size: -
CDR3 length: 14
D gene: -
J gene: TRBJ1-4
CDR3 DNA: TGTGCCAGCTCACCATCCCCACAGACTGAAAAACTGTTTTTT
CDR3 protein: CASSPSPQTEKLFF

V gene: TRBV5-1
clone size: -
CDR3 length: 19
D gene: TRBD2
J gene: TRBJ2-2
CDR3 DNA: TGCGCCAGCAGCTTGGCCGGGACTAGCGGGTTCGCGAACACCGGGGAGCTGTTTTTT
CDR3 protein: CASSLAGTSGFANTGELFF

V gene: TRBV4-2
clone size: once
CDR3 length: 15
D gene: -
J gene: TRBJ2-3
CDR3 DNA: TGTGCCAGCAGCTCAGACTCCCCAGGCACAGATACGCAGTATTTT
CDR3 protein: CASSSDSPGTDTQYF

V gene: TRBV9
clone size: once
CDR3 length: 16
D gene: TRBD2
J gene: TRBJ2-7
CDR3 DNA: TGTGCCAGCAGCGTAGCCCCTAGCGGGGTCTCCTACGAGCAGTACTTC
CDR3 protein: CASSVAPSGVSYEQYF

V gene: TRBV28
clone size: -
CDR3 length: 12
D gene: -
J gene: TRBJ1-4
CDR3 DNA: TGTGCCAGCACTCAGGGTAATGAAAAACTGTTTTTT
CDR3 protein: CASTQGNEKLFF

V gene: TRBV25-1
clone size: -
CDR3 length: 16
D gene: TRBD1
J gene: TRBJ2-2
CDR3 DNA: TGTGCCAGCAGAGAGGAGGGACAGGGATACACCGGGGAGCTGTTTTTT
CDR3 protein: CASREEGQGYTGELFF

V gene: TRBV9
clone size: once
CDR3 length: 15
D gene: TRBD1
J gene: TRBJ1-2
CDR3 DNA: TGTGCCAGCAGCGTAGAGGGGACAGGGGAGTATGGCTACACCTTC
CDR3 protein: CASSVEGTGEYGYTF

V gene: TRBV27
clone size: -
CDR3 length: 12
D gene: -
J gene: TRBJ2-1
CDR3 DNA: TGTGCTACAACAAAGGGGCCCAATGAGCAGTTCTTC
CDR3 protein: CATTKGPNEQFF

V gene: TRBV7-9
clone size: -
CDR3 length: 17
D gene: -
J gene: TRBJ2-7
CDR3 DNA: TGTGCCAGCAGCTTATGGGGGGGACACCAGAGTCCCTACGAGCAGTACTTC
CDR3 protein: CASSLWGGHQSPYEQYF

V gene: TRBV7-9
clone size: -
CDR3 length: 16
D gene: TRBD1
J gene: TRBJ1-3
CDR3 DNA: TGTGCCAGCAGCTCCGGGGGACAGGCAGCTGGAAACACCATATATTTT
CDR3 protein: CASSSGGQAAGNTIYF